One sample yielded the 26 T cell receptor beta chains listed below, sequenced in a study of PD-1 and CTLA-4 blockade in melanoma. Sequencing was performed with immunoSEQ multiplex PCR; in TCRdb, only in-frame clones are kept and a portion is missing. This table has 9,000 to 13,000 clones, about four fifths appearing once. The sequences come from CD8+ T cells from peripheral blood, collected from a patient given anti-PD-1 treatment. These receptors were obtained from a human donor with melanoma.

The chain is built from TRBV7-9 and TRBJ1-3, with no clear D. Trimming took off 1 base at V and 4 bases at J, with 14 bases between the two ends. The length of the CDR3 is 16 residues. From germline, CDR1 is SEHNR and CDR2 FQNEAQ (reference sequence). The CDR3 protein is CASSLGILVGGNTIYF. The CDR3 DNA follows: TGTGCCAGCAGCTTAGGAATCTTGGTGGGAGGAAACACCATATATTTT.

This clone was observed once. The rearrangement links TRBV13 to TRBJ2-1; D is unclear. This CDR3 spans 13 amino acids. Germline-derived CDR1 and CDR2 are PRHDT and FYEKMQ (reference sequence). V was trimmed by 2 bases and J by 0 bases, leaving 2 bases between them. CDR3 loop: CASSLTSYNEQFF. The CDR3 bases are TGTGCCAGCAGCTTAACCTCCTACAATGAGCAGTTCTTC. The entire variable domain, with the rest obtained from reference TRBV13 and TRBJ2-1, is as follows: AAGVIQSPRHLIKEKRETATLKCYPIPRHDTVYWYQQGPGQDPQFLISFYEKMQSDKGSIPDRFSAQQFSDYHSELNMSSLELGDSALYFCASSLTSYNEQFFGPGTRLTVL.

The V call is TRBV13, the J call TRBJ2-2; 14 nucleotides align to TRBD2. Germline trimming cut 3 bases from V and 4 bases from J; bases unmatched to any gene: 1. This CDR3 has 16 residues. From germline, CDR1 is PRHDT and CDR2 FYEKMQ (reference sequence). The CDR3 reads CASSLGLAGVTGELFF. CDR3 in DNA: TGTGCCAGCAGCTTGGGACTAGCGGGGGTCACCGGGGAGCTGTTTTTT.

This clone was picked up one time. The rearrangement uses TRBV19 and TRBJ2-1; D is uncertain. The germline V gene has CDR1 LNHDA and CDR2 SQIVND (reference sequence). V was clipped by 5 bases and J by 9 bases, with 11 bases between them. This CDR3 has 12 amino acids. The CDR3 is CASSLLGGEQFF. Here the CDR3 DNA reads TGTGCCAGTAGTCTACTTGGTGGTGAGCAGTTCTTC.

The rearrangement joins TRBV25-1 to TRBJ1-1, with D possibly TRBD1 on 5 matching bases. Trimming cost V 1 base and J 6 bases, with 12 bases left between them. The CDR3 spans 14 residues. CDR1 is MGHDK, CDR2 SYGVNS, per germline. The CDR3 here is CASSELFGGAEAFF. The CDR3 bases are TGTGCCAGCAGTGAATTATTTGGGGGAGCTGAAGCTTTCTTT.

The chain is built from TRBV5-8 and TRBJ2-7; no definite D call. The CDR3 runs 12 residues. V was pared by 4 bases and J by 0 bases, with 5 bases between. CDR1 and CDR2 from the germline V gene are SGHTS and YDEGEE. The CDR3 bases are TGTGCCAGCAGCCCCCCCTCCTACGAGCAGTACTTC. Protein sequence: CASSPPSYEQYF.

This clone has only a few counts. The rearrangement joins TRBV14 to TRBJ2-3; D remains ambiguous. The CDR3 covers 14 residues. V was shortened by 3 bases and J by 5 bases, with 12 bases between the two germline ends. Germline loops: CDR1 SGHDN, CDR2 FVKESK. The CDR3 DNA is TGTGCCAGCAGCCACGAGAGGTCAATAGATACGCAGTATTTT. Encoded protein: CASSHERSIDTQYF.

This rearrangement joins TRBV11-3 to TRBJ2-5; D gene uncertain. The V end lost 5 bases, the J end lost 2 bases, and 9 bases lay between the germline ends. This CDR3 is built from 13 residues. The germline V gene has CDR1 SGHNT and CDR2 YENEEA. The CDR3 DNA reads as TGTGCCAGCAGCCCACCTATACAAGAGACCCAGTACTTC. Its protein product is CASSPPIQETQYF.

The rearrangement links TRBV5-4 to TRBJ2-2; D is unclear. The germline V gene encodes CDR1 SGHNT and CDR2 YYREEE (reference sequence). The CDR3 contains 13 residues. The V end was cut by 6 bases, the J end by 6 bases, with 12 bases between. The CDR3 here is CASTPLGSGELFF. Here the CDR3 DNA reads TGTGCCAGCACCCCCCTCGGGTCCGGGGAGCTGTTTTTT.

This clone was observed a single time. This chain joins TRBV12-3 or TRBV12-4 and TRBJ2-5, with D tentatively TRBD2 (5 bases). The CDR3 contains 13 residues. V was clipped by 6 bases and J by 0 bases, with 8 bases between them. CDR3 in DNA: TGTGCCAGCAGGACGGGGTACCAAGAGACCCAGTACTTC. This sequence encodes CASRTGYQETQYF.

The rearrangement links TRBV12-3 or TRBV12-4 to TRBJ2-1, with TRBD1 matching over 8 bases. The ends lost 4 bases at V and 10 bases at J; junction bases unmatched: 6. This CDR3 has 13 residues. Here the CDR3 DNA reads TGTGCCAGCAGTTCTACAGGGGGAGGAGAGCAGTTCTTC. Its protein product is CASSSTGGGEQFF.

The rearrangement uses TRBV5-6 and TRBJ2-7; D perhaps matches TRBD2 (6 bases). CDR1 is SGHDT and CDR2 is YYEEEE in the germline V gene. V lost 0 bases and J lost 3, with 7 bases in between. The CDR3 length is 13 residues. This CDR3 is CASSLGLDYEQYF. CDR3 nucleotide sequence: TGTGCCAGCAGCTTGGGACTAGACTACGAGCAGTACTTC.

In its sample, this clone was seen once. CDR3 residues: CAWSYLGGPYGYTF. CDR3 nucleotides: TGTGCCTGGAGTTACTTAGGGGGTCCCTATGGCTACACCTTC. The gene calls are TRBV30 and TRBJ1-2; D is possibly TRBD1 (6 bases). Trimming stripped 2 bases from V and 4 bases from J, with 14 bases between. The CDR3 is 14 amino acids. Germline CDR1 and CDR2: GTSNPN and SVGIG (reference sequence).

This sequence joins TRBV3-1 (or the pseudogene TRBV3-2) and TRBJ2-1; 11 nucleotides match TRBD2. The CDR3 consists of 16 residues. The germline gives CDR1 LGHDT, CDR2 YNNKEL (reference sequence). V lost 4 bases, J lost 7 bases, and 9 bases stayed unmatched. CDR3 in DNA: TGTGCCAGCAGCCCCTTACTAGCGGGAGCCGGAAATGAGCAGTTCTTC. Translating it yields CASSPLLAGAGNEQFF.

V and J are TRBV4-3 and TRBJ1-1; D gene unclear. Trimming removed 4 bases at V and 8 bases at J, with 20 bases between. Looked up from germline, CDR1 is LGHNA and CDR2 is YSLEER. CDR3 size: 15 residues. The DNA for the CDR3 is TGCGCCAGCAGCCCTAGTAGTTTCGGGTCCGGCGAAGCTTTCTTT. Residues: CASSPSSFGSGEAFF.

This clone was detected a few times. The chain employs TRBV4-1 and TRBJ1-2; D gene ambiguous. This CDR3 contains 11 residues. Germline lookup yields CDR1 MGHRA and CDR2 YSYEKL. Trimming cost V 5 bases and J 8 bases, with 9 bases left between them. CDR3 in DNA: TGCGCCAGCAGCTGGGGTCAGGGCTACACCTTC. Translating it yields CASSWGQGYTF.

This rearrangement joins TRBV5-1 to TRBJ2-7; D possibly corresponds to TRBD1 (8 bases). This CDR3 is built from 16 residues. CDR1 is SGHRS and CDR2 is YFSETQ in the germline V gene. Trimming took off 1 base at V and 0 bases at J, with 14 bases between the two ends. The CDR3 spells CASSLRGGQVSYEQYF. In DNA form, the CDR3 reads TGCGCCAGCAGCTTGAGGGGGGGACAGGTCTCCTACGAGCAGTACTTC.

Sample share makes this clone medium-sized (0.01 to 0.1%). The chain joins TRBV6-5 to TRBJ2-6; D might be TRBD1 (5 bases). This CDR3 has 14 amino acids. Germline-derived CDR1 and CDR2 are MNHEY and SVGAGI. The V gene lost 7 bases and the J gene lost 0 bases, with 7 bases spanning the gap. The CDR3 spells CASKDSSGANVLTF. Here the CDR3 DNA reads TGTGCCAGCAAAGACAGCTCTGGGGCCAACGTCCTGACTTTC.

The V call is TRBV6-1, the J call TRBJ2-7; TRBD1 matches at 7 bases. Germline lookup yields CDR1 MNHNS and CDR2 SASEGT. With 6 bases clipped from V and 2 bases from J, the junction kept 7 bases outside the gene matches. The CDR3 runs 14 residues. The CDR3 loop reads CASSHRGRTYEQYF. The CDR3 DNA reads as TGTGCCAGCAGCCACAGGGGCCGCACCTACGAGCAGTACTTC.

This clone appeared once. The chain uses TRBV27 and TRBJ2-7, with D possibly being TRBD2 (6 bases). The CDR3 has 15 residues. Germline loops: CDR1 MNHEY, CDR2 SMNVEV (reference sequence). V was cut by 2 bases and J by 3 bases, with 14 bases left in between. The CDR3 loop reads CASSLPRDGYYEQYF. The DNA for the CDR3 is TGTGCCAGCAGTTTACCGCGGGATGGGTACTACGAGCAGTACTTC.

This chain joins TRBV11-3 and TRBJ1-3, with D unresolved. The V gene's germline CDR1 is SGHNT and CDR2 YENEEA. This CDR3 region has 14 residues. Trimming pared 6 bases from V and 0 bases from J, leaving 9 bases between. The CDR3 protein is CASRPDNSGNTIYF. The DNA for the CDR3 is TGTGCCAGCAGACCCGACAACTCTGGAAACACCATATATTTT.

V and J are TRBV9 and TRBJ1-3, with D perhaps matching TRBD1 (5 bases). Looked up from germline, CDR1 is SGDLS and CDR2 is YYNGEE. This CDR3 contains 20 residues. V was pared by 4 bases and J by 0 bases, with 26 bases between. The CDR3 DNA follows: TGTGCCAGCAGCACCAGCGGGACTCCAGTCTTCACAAGCTCTGGAAACACCATATATTTT. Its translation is CASSTSGTPVFTSSGNTIYF.

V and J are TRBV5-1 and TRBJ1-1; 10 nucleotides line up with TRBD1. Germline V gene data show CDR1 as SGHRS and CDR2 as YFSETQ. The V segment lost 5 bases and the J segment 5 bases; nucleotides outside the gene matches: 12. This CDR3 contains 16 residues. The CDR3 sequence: CASSPGTGEVGTEAFF. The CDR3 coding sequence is TGCGCCAGCAGTCCGGGGACAGGGGAAGTTGGGACTGAAGCTTTCTTT.

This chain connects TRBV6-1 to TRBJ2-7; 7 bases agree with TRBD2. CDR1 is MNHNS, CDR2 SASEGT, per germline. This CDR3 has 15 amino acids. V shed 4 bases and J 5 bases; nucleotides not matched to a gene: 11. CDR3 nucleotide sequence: TGTGCCAGCAGTGCAGAGAAGCGGGGACCCCACGAGCAGTACTTC. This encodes CASSAEKRGPHEQYF.

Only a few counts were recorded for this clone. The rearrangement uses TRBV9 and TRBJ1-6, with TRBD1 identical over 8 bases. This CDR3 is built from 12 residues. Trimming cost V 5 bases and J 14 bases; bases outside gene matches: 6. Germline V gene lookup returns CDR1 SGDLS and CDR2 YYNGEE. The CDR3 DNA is TGTGCCAGCAGAGAAACAGGGGGTGCCCTCCACTTT. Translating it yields CASRETGGALHF.

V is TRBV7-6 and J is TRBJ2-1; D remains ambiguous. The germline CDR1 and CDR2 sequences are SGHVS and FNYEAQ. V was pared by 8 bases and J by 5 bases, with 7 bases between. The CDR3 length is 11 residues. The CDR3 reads CASVENNEQFF. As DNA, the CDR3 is TGTGCCAGCGTGGAGAACAATGAGCAGTTCTTC.